The entry below gives a single T cell receptor (beta chain) sequence along with its context. The J segment lost 4 bases and the V segment lost 10 bases, leaving 13 bases of the junction unmatched. CDR1 is MNHEY, CDR2 SMNVEV, per germline (reference sequence). The CDR3 contains 17 residues. These data originate in a study of cytomegalovirus exposure and HLA in healthy donors. As for the study in general: From HLA-typed donors, an early data release held 70 million to 95 million unique TCRs. Membership in the Caucasian-associated ancestry cluster was found for around 81% of roughly 400 genotyped donors.

With 60 Vbeta and 13 Jbeta primers, the PCR was carried out. Profiled with immunoSEQ multiplex PCR; TCRdb holds only in-frame clones, not every one. This sample has about 92,000 clones, with under 80% found just once. The chain recombines TRBV27 with TRBJ2-7; 16 bases align to TRBD2. The sample comprised PBMCs. The sequence was collected from a man over 45 in good health and CMV-seropositive. Written as DNA, the CDR3 is TGTGCCACCACCCAGGGACTAGCGGGGGGGCCCGTGTACGAGCAGTACTTC. Its protein is CATTQGLAGGPVYEQYF.